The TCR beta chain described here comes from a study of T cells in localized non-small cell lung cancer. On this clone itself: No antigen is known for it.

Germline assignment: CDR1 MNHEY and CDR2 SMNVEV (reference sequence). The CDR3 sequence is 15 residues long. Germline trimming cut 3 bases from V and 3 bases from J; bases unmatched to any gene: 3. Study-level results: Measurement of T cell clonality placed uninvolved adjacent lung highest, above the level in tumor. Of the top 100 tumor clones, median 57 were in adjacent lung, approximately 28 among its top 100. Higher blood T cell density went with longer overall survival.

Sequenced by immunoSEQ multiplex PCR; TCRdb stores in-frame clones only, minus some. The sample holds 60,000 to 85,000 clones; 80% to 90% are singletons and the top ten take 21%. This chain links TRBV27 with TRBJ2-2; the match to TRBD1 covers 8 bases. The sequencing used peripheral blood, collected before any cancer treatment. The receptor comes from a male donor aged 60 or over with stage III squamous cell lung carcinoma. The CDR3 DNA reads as TGTGCCAGCAGTTTGGACAGGGATGACACCGGGGAGCTGTTTTTT. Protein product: CASSLDRDDTGELFF.